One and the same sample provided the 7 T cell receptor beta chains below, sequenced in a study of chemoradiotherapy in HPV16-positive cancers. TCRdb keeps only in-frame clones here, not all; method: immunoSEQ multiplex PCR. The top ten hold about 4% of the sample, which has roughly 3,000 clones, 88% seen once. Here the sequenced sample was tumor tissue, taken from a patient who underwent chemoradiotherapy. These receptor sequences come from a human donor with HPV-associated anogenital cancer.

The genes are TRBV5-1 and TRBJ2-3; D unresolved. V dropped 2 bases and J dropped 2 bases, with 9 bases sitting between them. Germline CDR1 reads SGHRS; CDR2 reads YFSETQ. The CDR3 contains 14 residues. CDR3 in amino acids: CASSFLVLTDTQYF. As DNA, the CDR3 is TGCGCCAGCAGCTTTTTAGTGCTCACAGATACGCAGTATTTT.

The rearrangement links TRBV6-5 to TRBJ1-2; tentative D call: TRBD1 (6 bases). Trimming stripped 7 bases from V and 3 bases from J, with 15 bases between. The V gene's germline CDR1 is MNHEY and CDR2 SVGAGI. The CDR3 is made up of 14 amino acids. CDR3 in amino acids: CASTKQGRDYGYTF. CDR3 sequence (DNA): TGTGCCAGCACCAAACAGGGTCGCGACTATGGCTACACCTTC.

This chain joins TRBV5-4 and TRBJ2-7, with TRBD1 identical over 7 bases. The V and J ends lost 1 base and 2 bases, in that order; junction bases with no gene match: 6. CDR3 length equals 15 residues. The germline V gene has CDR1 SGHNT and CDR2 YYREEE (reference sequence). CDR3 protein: CASSLRRTGAYEQYF. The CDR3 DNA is TGTGCCAGCAGCTTGAGACGGACAGGAGCCTACGAGCAGTACTTC.

The CDR3 nucleotides are TGTGCCAGCAGCCAAGATAGGGGTCGCGAGACCCAGTACTTC. Translating it yields CASSQDRGRETQYF. The genes are TRBV4-2 and TRBJ2-5; possible D gene TRBD1, 5 bases. The CDR3 extends over 14 amino acids. Trimming took off 0 bases at V and 5 bases at J, with 10 bases between the two ends. Germline values: CDR1 LGHNA, CDR2 YNFKEQ.

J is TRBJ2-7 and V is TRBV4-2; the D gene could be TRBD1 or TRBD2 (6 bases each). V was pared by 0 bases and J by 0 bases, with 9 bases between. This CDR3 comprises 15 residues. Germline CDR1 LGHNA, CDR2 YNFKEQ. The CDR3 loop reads CASSQDEGGSYEQYF. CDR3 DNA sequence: TGTGCCAGCAGCCAAGATGAGGGGGGCTCCTACGAGCAGTACTTC.

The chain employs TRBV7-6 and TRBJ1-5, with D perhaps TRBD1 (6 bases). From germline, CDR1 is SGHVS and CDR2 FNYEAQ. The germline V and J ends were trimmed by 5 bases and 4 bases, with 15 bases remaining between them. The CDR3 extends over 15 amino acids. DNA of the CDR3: TGTGCCAGCAGCGTAGAACAGGGACTAAATCAGCCCCAGCATTTT. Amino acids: CASSVEQGLNQPQHF.

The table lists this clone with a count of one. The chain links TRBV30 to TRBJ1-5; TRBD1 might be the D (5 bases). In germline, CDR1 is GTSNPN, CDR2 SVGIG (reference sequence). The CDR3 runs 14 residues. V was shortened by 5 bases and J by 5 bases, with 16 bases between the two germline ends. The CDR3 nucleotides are TGTGCCTGGGGGCGAGGGGCGCGGGATCAGCCCCAGCATTTT. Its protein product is CAWGRGARDQPQHF.